These 29 T cell receptor beta chains came from one sample sequenced in a study of blood T cell repertoires in COVID-19. Generated by immunoSEQ multiplex PCR, the TCRdb table keeps only in-frame clones and is missing some. Of roughly 250,000 clones detected, 75% to 90% appear once; the ten largest clones hold around 3.1%. Sequenced material: PBMCs or T cells enriched from blood (not recorded which). Receptor source: a woman between 40 and 55 years old who had been exposed to COVID-19.

The V and J genes are TRBV11-2 and TRBJ1-4, with TRBD1 matching 7 bases. V dropped 7 bases and J dropped 8; count of bases not matched to a gene: 10. The CDR3 extends over 14 amino acids. Germline CDR1 and CDR2: SGHAT and FQNNGV. This chain's CDR3 is CASTPQGGREKLFF. In nucleotides, the CDR3 is TGTGCCAGCACCCCTCAAGGGGGCAGGGAAAAACTGTTTTTT.

The chain uses TRBV2 and TRBJ2-1; D perhaps matches TRBD2 (5 bases). Trimming pared 4 bases from V and 5 bases from J, leaving 15 bases between. Germline CDR1 is SNHLY and CDR2 is FYNNEI. The CDR3 consists of 15 residues. The CDR3 protein is CASSVELAANNEQFF. Here the CDR3 DNA reads TGTGCCAGCAGTGTAGAGCTAGCTGCAAACAATGAGCAGTTCTTC.

This chain joins TRBV30 and TRBJ2-7; no reliable D call. Germline CDR1 GTSNPN, CDR2 SVGIG (reference sequence). The CDR3 consists of 12 residues. The ends were cut back, 3 bases at V and 0 bases at J, with 6 bases in the middle. CDR3 coding DNA: TGTGCCTGGAGGGGCAGCTCCTACGAGCAGTACTTC. Translated, it gives CAWRGSSYEQYF.

The chain uses TRBV6-6 and TRBJ1-2, with 8 bases that match TRBD1. This CDR3 spans 13 amino acids. V gave up 7 bases and J gave up 5 bases; unmatched junction bases: 6. Per germline, CDR1 MNHNY and CDR2 SVGAGI (reference sequence). CDR3: CASTETGAYGYTF. CDR3 nucleotides: TGTGCCAGCACCGAGACAGGGGCATATGGCTACACCTTC.

The rearrangement links TRBV27 to TRBJ1-1, with 10 bases identical to TRBD1. V was pared by 5 bases and J by 3 bases, with 9 bases of the junction left unmatched. Germline V gene data show CDR1 as MNHEY and CDR2 as SMNVEV (reference sequence). The CDR3 length is 16 residues. CDR3 loop: CASSGGQGKGYTEAFF. CDR3 DNA: TGTGCCAGCAGTGGGGGACAGGGGAAGGGATACACTGAAGCTTTCTTT.

As regards this clone: Mismatch with germline at one junction end may stem from a read error. This chain uses TRBV5-4 with TRBJ2-3; 13 bases are shared with TRBD2. The germline gives CDR1 SGHNT, CDR2 YYREEE (reference sequence). The CDR3 covers 16 residues. CDR3 nucleotide sequence: TGTGCCAGCAGCGCCTGGACAGGGACTAGCGGGGAGGCTGGTACGTGG. Translating it yields CASSAWTGTSGEAGTW.

This clone was counted between two and nine times. The J gene is TRBJ1-1, the V gene TRBV3-1 (or the pseudogene TRBV3-2); D is possibly TRBD1 (6 bases). V was pared by 4 bases and J by 7 bases, with 13 bases between. Germline V gene data show CDR1 as LGHDT and CDR2 as YNNKEL (reference sequence). The CDR3 runs 13 residues. CDR3 residues: CASSLRDNYEAFF. The DNA of the CDR3 is TGTGCCAGCAGCCTTCGGGACAACTATGAAGCTTTCTTT.

V and J are TRBV4-3 and TRBJ2-3, with 9 bases aligning to TRBD2. In germline, CDR1 is LGHNA, CDR2 YSLEER. Trimming took 6 bases from V and 4 from J; bases not matched to a gene: 2. This CDR3 has 13 residues. In DNA, the CDR3 is TGCGCCAGCAGGGGCGGGGGGGCAGATACGCAGTATTTT. Its translation is CASRGGGADTQYF.

This clone has a handful of counts. The V call is TRBV7-2, the J call TRBJ1-1, with no clear D. Germline V gene sequence: CDR1 SGHTA, CDR2 FQGNSA. V was clipped by 4 bases and J by 1 base, with 16 bases between them. The CDR3 runs to 16 residues. In DNA form, the CDR3 reads TGTGCCAGCAGCTGGAGAGGTGGACGGGAGAACACTGAAGCTTTCTTT. Encoded protein: CASSWRGGRENTEAFF.

The V and J genes are TRBV2 and TRBJ1-1, with 8 bases matching TRBD1. The CDR3 is made up of 17 amino acids. The germline V gene has CDR1 SNHLY and CDR2 FYNNEI. After removal of 6 bases from V and 1 base from J, the junction contained 13 bases not matched to a gene. In DNA form, the CDR3 reads TGTGCCAGCAGGGAGAGACAGGGGAAAACAACGAACACTGAAGCTTTCTTT. This encodes CASRERQGKTTNTEAFF.

V usage is TRBV5-4 and J usage is TRBJ2-7, with D unclear. Trimming removed 0 bases at V and 4 bases at J, with 8 bases between. The germline CDR1 and CDR2 sequences are SGHNT and YYREEE (reference sequence). CDR3 length: 13 amino acids. The CDR3 sequence is CASSLGQEYEQYV. The CDR3 DNA reads TGTGCCAGCAGCTTGGGACAAGAGTACGAGCAGTACGTC.

This clone was counted a few times. This sequence joins TRBV4-3 and TRBJ2-1, with 7 bases identical to TRBD2. J was trimmed by 8 bases and V by 1 base; bases with no gene match: 11. The germline V gene encodes CDR1 LGHNA and CDR2 YSLEER. The CDR3 has 16 residues. DNA for the CDR3: TGCGCCAGCAGCCAAGCCTACGCGGGAGTGTTAGATGAGCAGTTCTTC. It codes for CASSQAYAGVLDEQFF.

The CDR3, as DNA: TGTGCCACCAGCAGAGGAGGGATGAGGGAGACCCAGTACTTC. Protein product: CATSRGGMRETQYF. The V gene is TRBV15, the J gene TRBJ2-5; possibly TRBD2 for D (5 bases). CDR1 is LNHNV and CDR2 is YYDKDF in the germline V gene (reference sequence). The length of the CDR3 is 14 residues. V dropped 1 base and J dropped 5 bases, with 11 bases sitting between them.

The chain links TRBV7-9 to TRBJ2-1, with D hard to call. This CDR3 is 12 amino acids long. The V gene lost 4 bases and the J gene lost 9 bases, with 10 bases spanning the gap. The germline V gene has CDR1 SEHNR and CDR2 FQNEAQ (reference sequence). The CDR3, as DNA: TGTGCCAGCAGCTACGGTCAGCGTGAGCAGTTCTTC. This translates into CASSYGQREQFF.

V gene TRBV7-3 combines with J gene TRBJ2-3; 10 nucleotides align to TRBD2. The CDR3 spans 15 residues. With V trimmed by 5 bases and J by 5 bases, 7 bases remained unmatched. Germline values: CDR1 SGHTA, CDR2 FQGTGA. The DNA for the CDR3 is TGTGCCAGCAGCCCATTACTAGCGGGGAGAGATACGCAGTATTTT. This gives the protein CASSPLLAGRDTQYF.

In nucleotides, the CDR3 is TGTGCCAGCAGTGACACGGACAGGGAAGGCTACACCTTC. It encodes CASSDTDREGYTF. The genes are TRBV6-1 and TRBJ1-2; 8 bases fit TRBD1. J was trimmed by 8 bases and V by 3 bases; bases with no gene match: 5. There are 13 residues in the CDR3. Germline V gives CDR1 MNHNS, CDR2 SASEGT.

This clone was recorded once. The rearrangement links TRBV4-2 to TRBJ1-5, with 8 bases matching TRBD1. CDR3 length equals 18 residues. CDR1 is LGHNA, CDR2 YNFKEQ, per germline. V trimming: 0 bases; J trimming: 9 bases; junction bases outside the gene matches: 16. CDR3 nucleotides: TGTGCCAGCAGCCAAGAATGGGCGATAGGACAGGGCGAGTGGCCCCAGCATTTT. Residues: CASSQEWAIGQGEWPQHF.

CDR3 DNA sequence: TGCAGTGCGAGGCCACCAGAGACCCAGTACTTC. Translated: CSARPPETQYF. The gene calls are TRBV20-1 and TRBJ2-5; D call uncertain. Germline assignment: CDR1 DFQATT and CDR2 SNEGSKA (reference sequence). Trimming stripped 6 bases from V and 4 bases from J, with 9 bases between. The CDR3 totals 11 residues.

The chain uses TRBV7-3 and TRBJ2-1; 10 bases are a match to TRBD1. Germline V gene lookup returns CDR1 SGHTA and CDR2 FQGTGA. CDR3 length: 15 amino acids. The junction had 4 bases not matched to a gene; V was cut back by 4 bases and J by 4 bases. The CDR3 reads CASSYGTGVYNEQFF. The DNA for the CDR3 is TGTGCCAGCAGCTACGGGACAGGGGTGTACAATGAGCAGTTCTTC.

The rearrangement joins TRBV7-9 to TRBJ2-1; 10 bases align to TRBD2. Trimming cost V 1 base and J 7 bases; bases outside gene matches: 1. CDR1 and CDR2 from the germline V gene are SEHNR and FQNEAQ (reference sequence). The CDR3 is made up of 14 amino acids. As DNA, the CDR3 is TGTGCCAGCAGCTTAGGAGCGGGAGGGAATGAGCAGTTCTTC. The encoded protein is CASSLGAGGNEQFF.

This chain connects TRBV28 to TRBJ1-5; D gene uncertain. V was pared by 5 bases and J by 8 bases, with 10 bases between. Germline-derived CDR1 and CDR2 are MDHEN and SYDVKM. The CDR3 is 12 residues long. CDR3 coding DNA: TGTGCCAGCAGTCAAATCGGGGAGCCCCAGCATTTT. This translates into CASSQIGEPQHF.

The chain uses TRBV15 and TRBJ1-2; no firm D call. The CDR3 consists of 15 residues. Trimming stripped 0 bases from V and 8 bases from J, with 16 bases between. Germline CDR1 and CDR2: LNHNV and YYDKDF (reference sequence). The CDR3: CATSRDLGAAAGYTF. The CDR3 DNA is TGTGCCACCAGCAGAGATCTTGGAGCGGCCGCGGGCTACACCTTC.

This sequence joins TRBV29-1 and TRBJ1-1; D is uncertain. CDR3 length equals 13 residues. Trimming stripped 4 bases from V and 8 bases from J, with 17 bases between. Per germline, CDR1 SQVTM and CDR2 ANQGSEA. The CDR3 DNA reads as TGCAGCGTTGGGTGGGCTTTGAGTGGAGAAGCTTTCTTT. The encoded protein is CSVGWALSGEAFF.

The rearrangement joins TRBV19 to TRBJ2-3; the match to TRBD2 covers 7 bases. CDR1 and CDR2 from the germline V gene are LNHDA and SQIVND (reference sequence). CDR3 size: 13 residues. The CDR3 nucleotides are TGTGCGAGCGGGGACTCCTACACAGATACGCAGTATTTT. As protein: CASGDSYTDTQYF.

This clone has just a few counts. The chain has TRBV6-2 or TRBV6-3 and TRBJ1-4; D ambiguous. The CDR3 totals 14 residues. CDR1 MNHEY and CDR2 SVGEGT come from the germline V gene. V was trimmed by 6 bases and J by 0 bases, leaving 8 bases between them. CDR3 sequence reads: CASSDTSTNEKLFF. The CDR3 DNA reads as TGTGCCAGCAGCGACACTTCAACTAATGAAAAACTGTTTTTT.

The J gene is TRBJ1-1, the V gene TRBV5-5, with D perhaps TRBD1 (6 bases). The CDR3 extends over 14 amino acids. Germline V CDR1 and CDR2: SGHKS, YYEKEE (reference sequence). V gave up 2 bases and J gave up 9 bases, with 17 bases separating them. In DNA, the CDR3 is TGTGCCAGCAGCTTATGGACAGACACTTCGCAAGCTTTCTTT. Encoded protein: CASSLWTDTSQAFF.

J is TRBJ2-7 and V is TRBV3-1 (or the pseudogene TRBV3-2), with 10 bases aligning to TRBD1. Germline V lookup: CDR1 LGHDT, CDR2 YNNKEL (reference sequence). V dropped 4 bases and J dropped 2; count of bases not matched to a gene: 2. The CDR3 runs to 14 residues. The CDR3 sequence is CASSLGQGAYEQYF. The CDR3 bases are TGTGCCAGCAGCCTAGGACAGGGGGCCTACGAGCAGTACTTC.

The gene calls are TRBV20-1 and TRBJ1-1; D may be TRBD1 (6 bases). Trimming shortened V by 3 bases and J by 0 bases, and 14 bases separated the two germline ends. Germline loops: CDR1 DFQATT, CDR2 SNEGSKA (reference sequence). There are 15 residues in the CDR3. CDR3 sequence: CSASGGPLMNTEAFF. The CDR3 region has the DNA TGCAGTGCTAGTGGGGGGCCCCTCATGAACACTGAAGCTTTCTTT.

CDR3 sequence: CASSEVSPNYGYTF. The CDR3 region has the DNA TGTGCCAGCAGTGAGGTGAGCCCAAACTATGGCTACACCTTC. The chain is built from TRBV2 and TRBJ1-2; D unresolved. CDR1 is SNHLY and CDR2 is FYNNEI in the germline V gene. The CDR3 contains 14 residues. V lost 3 bases and J lost 2, with 10 bases in between. Complete variable domain (other parts from reference TRBV2 and TRBJ1-2): EPEVTQTPSHQVTQMGQEVILRCVPISNHLYFYWYRQILGQKVEFLVSFYNNEISEKSEIFDDQFSVERPDGSNFTLKIRSTKLEDSAMYFCASSEVSPNYGYTFGSGTRLTVV.